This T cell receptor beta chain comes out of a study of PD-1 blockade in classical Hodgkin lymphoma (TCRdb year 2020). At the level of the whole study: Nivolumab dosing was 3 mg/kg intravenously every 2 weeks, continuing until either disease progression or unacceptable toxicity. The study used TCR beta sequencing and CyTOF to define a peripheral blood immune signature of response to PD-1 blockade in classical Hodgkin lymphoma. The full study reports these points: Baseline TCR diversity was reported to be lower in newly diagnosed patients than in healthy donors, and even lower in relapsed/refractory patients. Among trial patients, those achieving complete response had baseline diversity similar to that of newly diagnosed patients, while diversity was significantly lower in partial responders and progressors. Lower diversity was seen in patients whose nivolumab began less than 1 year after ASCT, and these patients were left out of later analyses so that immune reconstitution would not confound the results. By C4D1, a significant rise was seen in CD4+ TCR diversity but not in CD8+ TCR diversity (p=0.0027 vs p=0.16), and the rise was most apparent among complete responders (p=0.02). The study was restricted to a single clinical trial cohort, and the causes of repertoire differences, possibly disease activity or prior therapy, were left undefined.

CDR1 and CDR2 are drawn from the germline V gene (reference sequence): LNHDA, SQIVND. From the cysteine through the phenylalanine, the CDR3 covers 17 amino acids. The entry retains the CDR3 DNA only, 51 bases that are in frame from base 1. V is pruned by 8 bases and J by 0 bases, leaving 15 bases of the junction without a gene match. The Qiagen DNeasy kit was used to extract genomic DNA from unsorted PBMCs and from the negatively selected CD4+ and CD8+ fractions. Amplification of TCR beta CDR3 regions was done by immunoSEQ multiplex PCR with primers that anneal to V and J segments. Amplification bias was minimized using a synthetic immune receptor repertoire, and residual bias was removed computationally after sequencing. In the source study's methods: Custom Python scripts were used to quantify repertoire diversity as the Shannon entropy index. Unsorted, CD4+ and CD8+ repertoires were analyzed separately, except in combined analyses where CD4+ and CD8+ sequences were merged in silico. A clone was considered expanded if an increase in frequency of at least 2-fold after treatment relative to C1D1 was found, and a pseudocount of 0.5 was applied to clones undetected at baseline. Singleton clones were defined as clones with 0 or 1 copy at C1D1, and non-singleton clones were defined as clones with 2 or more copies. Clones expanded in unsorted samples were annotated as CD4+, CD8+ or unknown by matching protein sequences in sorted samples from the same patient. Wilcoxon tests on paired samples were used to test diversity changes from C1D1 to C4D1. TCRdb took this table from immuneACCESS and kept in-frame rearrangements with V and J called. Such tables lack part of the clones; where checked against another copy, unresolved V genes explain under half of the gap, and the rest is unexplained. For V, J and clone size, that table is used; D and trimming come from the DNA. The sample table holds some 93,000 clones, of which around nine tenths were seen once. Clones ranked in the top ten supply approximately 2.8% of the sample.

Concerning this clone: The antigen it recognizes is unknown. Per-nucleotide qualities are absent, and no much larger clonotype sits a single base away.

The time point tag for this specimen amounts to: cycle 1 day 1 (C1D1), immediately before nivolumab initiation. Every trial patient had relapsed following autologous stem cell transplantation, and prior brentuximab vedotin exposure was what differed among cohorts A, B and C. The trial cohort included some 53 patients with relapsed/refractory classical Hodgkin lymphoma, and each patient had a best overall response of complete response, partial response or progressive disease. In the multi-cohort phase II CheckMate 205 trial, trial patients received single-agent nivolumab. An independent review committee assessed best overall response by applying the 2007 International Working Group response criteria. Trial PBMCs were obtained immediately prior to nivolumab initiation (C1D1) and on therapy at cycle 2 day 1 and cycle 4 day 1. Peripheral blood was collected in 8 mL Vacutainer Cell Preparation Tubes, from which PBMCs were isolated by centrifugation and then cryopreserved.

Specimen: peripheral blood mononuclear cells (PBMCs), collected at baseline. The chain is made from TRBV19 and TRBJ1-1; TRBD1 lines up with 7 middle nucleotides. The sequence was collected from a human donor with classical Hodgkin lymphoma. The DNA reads TGTGCCAGTTCGACAGGGTATGCGTCCTTGGTGAACACTGAAGCTTTCTTT. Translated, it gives CASSTGYASLVNTEAFF.